This passage covers 28 T cell receptor beta chains from one sample sequenced in a study of shared clonotypes between healthy human individuals (dated by TCRdb to about 2020). The protocol used for the library was the immunoSEQ multiplex PCR assay. Sourced from immuneACCESS, this table was stored by TCRdb with only in-frame sequences that have V and J called. A share of the clones is absent; for the studies checked, an unresolved V gene accounts for under half, and the remainder has no known explanation. Present in this sample are 2 million to 3 million clones, over 85% of which were seen just once. Approximately 0.35% of the sample is in the top ten clones. Sequenced sample: naive CD4+ T cells from PBMCs. The cell subset or site label corresponds to: CD45RA+ positively selected. The receptors shown here come from a man aged 18-30 years in good health. Some clones in this sample may be carry-over from other donors' samples.

This rearrangement joins TRBV7-8 to TRBJ2-7, with TRBD2 as a possible D gene (5 bases). Germline CDR1 SGHVS, CDR2 FQNEAQ. This CDR3 contains 14 residues. The germline V and J ends were trimmed by 5 bases and 4 bases, with 15 bases remaining between them. CDR3 in DNA: TGTGCCAGCAGCGAACTAGGGAACTCTTACGAGCAGTACTTC. This encodes CASSELGNSYEQYF.

The chain combines TRBV5-4 with TRBJ2-7, with TRBD1 identical over 9 bases. The germline gives CDR1 SGHNT, CDR2 YYREEE (reference sequence). Germline trimming cut 1 base from V and 7 bases from J; bases unmatched to any gene: 6. The CDR3 spans 14 residues. DNA for the CDR3: TGTGCCAGCAGCTTGCACAGGGGGCTGCGGGAGCAGTACTTC. Protein sequence: CASSLHRGLREQYF.

The rearrangement uses TRBV2 and TRBJ2-5; 15 bases align to TRBD2. V trimming: 1 base; J trimming: 9 bases; junction bases outside the gene matches: 6. The germline V gene encodes CDR1 SNHLY and CDR2 FYNNEI. CDR3 length equals 16 residues. Here the CDR3 DNA reads TGTGCCAGCAGTGAAGAGGGACTAGCGGGAGGAAAGGCCCAGTACTTC. Protein product: CASSEEGLAGGKAQYF.

This chain uses TRBV30 with TRBJ2-5, with TRBD2 matching 9 bases. This CDR3 contains 15 residues. Per germline, CDR1 GTSNPN and CDR2 SVGIG (reference sequence). The junction had 7 bases not matched to a gene; V was cut back by 0 bases and J by 5 bases. The CDR3 loop is CAWSVRAGGGETQYF. The CDR3 DNA is TGTGCCTGGAGTGTACGAGCGGGAGGTGGGGAGACCCAGTACTTC.

This chain joins TRBV9 and TRBJ2-5; D gene unclear. Trimming took 0 bases from V and 1 from J, leaving 7 bases between them. This CDR3 has 14 amino acids. The germline gives CDR1 SGDLS, CDR2 YYNGEE. CDR3 nucleotide sequence: TGTGCCAGCAGCGTAGTGCCAGGCCAAGAGACCCAGTACTTC. This encodes CASSVVPGQETQYF.

In its sample, this clone was seen once. The same CDR3 can be traced to other DNA sequences in this sample. The chain carries TRBV5-4 and TRBJ2-3; possibly TRBD2 for D (6 bases). Germline V gene data show CDR1 as SGHNT and CDR2 as YYREEE (reference sequence). The CDR3 is made up of 14 amino acids. Deletions cut 0 bases from V and 5 bases from J, with 10 bases between. The chain's CDR3 is CASSLGQGGDTQYF. CDR3 nucleotides: TGTGCCAGCAGCTTGGGGCAGGGAGGAGATACGCAGTATTTT.

As DNA, the CDR3 is TGTGCCAGCCATCCTTGGGGAGGGGGCGAAGATCAGCCCCAGCATTTT. Translating gives CASHPWGGGEDQPQHF. The J gene is TRBJ1-5, the V gene TRBV27; 7 bases are a match to TRBD1. The trim removed 8 bases at V and 5 bases at J, leaving 15 bases unmatched. The germline gives CDR1 MNHEY, CDR2 SMNVEV (reference sequence). The CDR3 is 16 amino acids.

V gene TRBV18 combines with J gene TRBJ2-7; D ambiguous. CDR3 length: 14 amino acids. The V gene's germline CDR1 is KGHSH and CDR2 LQKENI. V was pared by 2 bases and J by 6 bases, with 14 bases between. The CDR3 spells CASSPLRKEVEQYF. CDR3 bases: TGTGCCAGCTCACCATTAAGGAAAGAGGTCGAGCAGTACTTC.

Points on this clone: Other nucleotide sequences from this sample produce the same CDR3. The chain recombines TRBV7-9 with TRBJ2-3, with 9 bases that match TRBD2. The CDR3 spans 15 residues. Germline V gene data show CDR1 as SEHNR and CDR2 as FQNEAQ (reference sequence). The trim removed 5 bases at V and 1 base at J, leaving 4 bases unmatched. Written as DNA, the CDR3 is TGTGCCAGCAGCCCTCGGACTAGCGGCACAGATACGCAGTATTTT. Translating it yields CASSPRTSGTDTQYF.

In regard to this clone: The same CDR3 arises from other DNA sequences in this sample as well. The chain recombines TRBV7-9 with TRBJ2-6; D may be TRBD1 (6 bases). Trimming took off 0 bases at V and 0 bases at J, with 6 bases between the two ends. The CDR3 is made up of 16 amino acids. CDR1 is SEHNR, CDR2 FQNEAQ, per germline (reference sequence). Here the CDR3 DNA reads TGTGCCAGCAGCTTAGCCAGGGGCTCTGGGGCCAACGTCCTGACTTTC. Residues: CASSLARGSGANVLTF. Together with reference TRBV7-9 and TRBJ2-6, the CDR3 gives the full variable domain: DTGVSQNPRHKITKRGQNVTFRCDPISEHNRLYWYRQTLGQGPEFLTYFQNEAQLEKSRLLSDRFSAERPKGSFSTLEIQRTEQGDSAMYLCASSLARGSGANVLTFGAGSRLTVL.

This sequence joins TRBV6-6 and TRBJ1-2; 7 bases are a match to TRBD1. The CDR3 contains 15 residues. V shed 4 bases, J shed 4 bases, and the junction held 9 bases outside the gene matches. Germline V gene data show CDR1 as MNHNY and CDR2 as SVGAGI (reference sequence). In DNA form, the CDR3 reads TGTGCCAGCAGTTCCGGGACAGAGCCCTCCTATGGCTACACCTTC. Translation gives CASSSGTEPSYGYTF.

The rearrangement uses TRBV6-1 and TRBJ1-4; no definite D call. Germline CDR1 reads MNHNS; CDR2 reads SASEGT. This CDR3 region has 14 residues. V was pared by 1 base and J by 8 bases, with 11 bases between. For the CDR3, the DNA is TGTGCCAGCAGTGAAGGGGCGCTGGGGGAAAAACTGTTTTTT. The encoded protein is CASSEGALGEKLFF.

This chain joins TRBV6-1 and TRBJ2-7; 7 bases match TRBD1. The CDR3 covers 12 residues. Trimming took 5 bases from V and 6 from J; bases not matched to a gene: 4. Per the germline V gene, CDR1 is MNHNS and CDR2 is SASEGT. The CDR3, as DNA: TGTGCCAGCAGTAACAGGGGTCTCGAGCAGTACTTC. It translates to CASSNRGLEQYF.

This clone was seen only once. The chain carries TRBV19 and TRBJ2-2, with D possibly TRBD2 on 5 matching bases. Germline V CDR1 and CDR2: LNHDA, SQIVND (reference sequence). V was cut by 6 bases and J by 0 bases, with 17 bases left in between. There are 17 residues in the CDR3. Written as DNA, the CDR3 is TGTGCCAGTAGCCTCGCCATTGGTAGCGCGAACACCGGGGAGCTGTTTTTT. It specifies CASSLAIGSANTGELFF.

V is TRBV6-4 and J is TRBJ2-5, with 10 bases lining up with TRBD1. CDR3 length: 19 amino acids. V dropped 8 bases and J dropped 1; count of bases not matched to a gene: 19. The V gene's germline CDR1 is MRHNA and CDR2 SNTAGT. The CDR3 bases are TGTGCCAGCGAAGGGGCCCGGAGGGACAGGGGCGGGTGCCAAGAGACCCAGTACTTC. This gives the protein CASEGARRDRGGCQETQYF.

The rearrangement links TRBV2 to TRBJ1-2; TRBD1 agrees at 12 bases. Germline V gene lookup returns CDR1 SNHLY and CDR2 FYNNEI. The CDR3 contains 15 residues. With 1 base clipped from V and 7 bases from J, the junction kept 4 bases outside the gene matches. The CDR3 reads CASSEVGTGGGGYTF. The CDR3 nucleotides read TGTGCCAGCAGTGAAGTCGGGACAGGGGGCGGTGGCTACACCTTC.

V usage is TRBV5-1 and J usage is TRBJ2-1; 9 nucleotides agree with TRBD2. The ends lost 0 bases at V and 7 bases at J; junction bases unmatched: 11. This CDR3 spans 17 amino acids. Germline V lookup: CDR1 SGHRS, CDR2 YFSETQ. This CDR3 is CASSLGAGLAMLNEQFF. The CDR3 DNA reads as TGCGCCAGCAGCTTGGGGGCGGGACTAGCTATGTTGAATGAGCAGTTCTTC.

The chain links TRBV4-1 to TRBJ2-7; 7 positions agree with TRBD1. Germline values: CDR1 MGHRA, CDR2 YSYEKL. V lost 3 bases to trimming and J lost 3 bases; unmatched junction nucleotides: 8. The CDR3 totals 15 residues. Here the CDR3 DNA reads TGCGCCAGCAGCCAGCAGGGACAGAGCATCTACGAGCAGTACTTC. Translating gives CASSQQGQSIYEQYF.

The rearrangement uses TRBV11-2 and TRBJ1-3, with a tentative D call TRBD1 (5 bases). Germline assignment: CDR1 SGHAT and CDR2 FQNNGV. The CDR3 spans 16 residues. V lost 5 bases to trimming and J lost 0 bases, with 14 bases between them. The CDR3, as DNA: TGTGCCAGCAGCCGTGGGGGTTCGAGCTCTGGAAACACCATATATTTT. Protein sequence: CASSRGGSSSGNTIYF. The full variable domain, in which reference TRBV11-2 and TRBJ1-3 provide the parts outside the CDR3, is EAGVAQSPRYKIIEKRQSVAFWCNPISGHATLYWYQQILGQGPKLLIQFQNNGVVDDSQLPKDRFSAERLKGVDSTLKIQPAKLEDSAVYLCASSRGGSSSGNTIYFGEGSWLTVV.

This rearrangement joins TRBV11-3 to TRBJ2-7, with a possible D match to TRBD1 (6 bases). The V end lost 1 base, the J end lost 6 bases, and 10 bases lay between the germline ends. Looked up from germline, CDR1 is SGHNT and CDR2 is YENEEA. The CDR3 totals 13 residues. The CDR3 loop is CASSLGQVPEQYF. In nucleotides, the CDR3 is TGTGCCAGCAGCTTAGGACAGGTTCCCGAGCAGTACTTC.

The CDR3 spells CASSTLQGTGTEAFF. The CDR3 nucleotides are TGTGCCAGCAGCACCCTACAGGGGACGGGAACTGAAGCTTTCTTT. The chain couples TRBV7-2 to TRBJ1-1; 7 positions agree with TRBD1. The CDR3 covers 15 residues. Germline V CDR1 and CDR2: SGHTA, FQGNSA. Unmatched junction bases numbered 11, after V lost 5 bases and J lost 5 bases.

Points on this clone: This same CDR3 is encoded by further DNA sequences in the sample. The J gene is TRBJ1-5, the V gene TRBV28, with TRBD1 identical over 11 bases. Germline V gives CDR1 MDHEN, CDR2 SYDVKM. The CDR3 has 16 residues. The ends lost 1 base at V and 4 bases at J; junction bases unmatched: 3. The CDR3 protein is CASSLSGTGGNQPQHF. The CDR3 nucleotides are TGTGCCAGCAGTTTATCCGGGACAGGGGGGAATCAGCCCCAGCATTTT.

With respect to this clone: Other DNA sequences within the sample encode an identical CDR3. The chain links TRBV10-2 to TRBJ2-5; 9 bases align to TRBD1. With 7 bases clipped from V and 4 bases from J, the junction kept 7 bases outside the gene matches. The CDR3 contains 14 residues. Germline V gives CDR1 WSHSY, CDR2 SAAADI. CDR3 protein: CASTETGGGETQYF. In DNA, the CDR3 is TGCGCCAGCACCGAGACAGGGGGTGGAGAGACCCAGTACTTC.

The count of this clone is one. J is TRBJ2-3 and V is TRBV5-4; 12 positions match TRBD2. Trimming at V came to 4 bases and at J to 0 bases, leaving 9 bases not matched to a gene. Looked up from germline, CDR1 is SGHNT and CDR2 is YYREEE (reference sequence). The CDR3 is 18 residues long. This CDR3 reads CASSRTSGTSGSTDTQYF. The CDR3, as DNA: TGTGCCAGCAGCCGAACTTCCGGGACTAGCGGGAGCACAGATACGCAGTATTTT.

The genes are TRBV29-1 and TRBJ2-3, with D hard to call. There are 13 residues in the CDR3. CDR1 SQVTM and CDR2 ANQGSEA come from the germline V gene. V dropped 2 bases and J dropped 0 bases, with 6 bases sitting between them. The CDR3 DNA reads TGCAGCGTTGAACCGTATAGCACAGATACGCAGTATTTT. It translates to CSVEPYSTDTQYF.

This chain links TRBV18 with TRBJ2-1; 14 bases fit TRBD2. V gave up 2 bases and J gave up 7 bases; unmatched junction bases: 7. The V gene's germline CDR1 is KGHSH and CDR2 LQKENI. The CDR3 extends over 17 amino acids. CDR3 sequence (DNA): TGTGCCAGCTCACCAAACATCGGACTAGCGGGAGGTAATGAGCAGTTCTTC. Translated, it gives CASSPNIGLAGGNEQFF.

The V and J genes are TRBV6-6 and TRBJ1-1; 7 bases fit TRBD1. The length of the CDR3 is 15 residues. V was pared by 2 bases and J by 5 bases, with 8 bases of the junction left unmatched. In germline, CDR1 is MNHNY, CDR2 SVGAGI (reference sequence). The DNA of the CDR3 is TGTGCCAGCAGTTACCTTAAGGGGGCGGAAACTGAAGCTTTCTTT. Encoded protein: CASSYLKGAETEAFF.

Written as DNA, the CDR3 is TGTGCCAGTAGTAATACGGGTCCGGCGTATCAGCCCCAGCATTTT. Translation: CASSNTGPAYQPQHF. This chain joins TRBV19 and TRBJ1-5; D is unclear. The CDR3 runs 15 residues. Germline-derived CDR1 and CDR2 are LNHDA and SQIVND (reference sequence). Trimming took off 4 bases at V and 5 bases at J, with 15 bases between the two ends.